This is a list of T cell receptor beta chains from one sample in a study of T cell responses to AZD1222 COVID-19 vaccine. The repertoire was sequenced with immunoSEQ multiplex PCR; TCRdb's copy has only in-frame clones and lacks some. The sample holds fewer than 55,000 clones, 90% seen once. The material was peripheral blood, obtained 28 days after the second AZD1222 dose. The receptors derive from an adult who received the AZD1222 COVID-19 vaccine. Both conserved end residues are part of each CDR3. Each record gives: D gene, clone size, V gene, J gene, CDR3 protein, CDR3 DNA. D genes are given only for firm matches. A clone size is listed for some rows: how often the clone was seen (once, few, many), or a class if it is expanded.

D: TRBD1
size: -
V: TRBV7-2
J: TRBJ2-2
CDR3: CASSGTGGTLAGELFF
DNA: TGTGCCAGCAGCGGCACAGGGGGGACACTGGCCGGGGAGCTGTTTTTT

D: -
size: few
V: TRBV4-3
J: TRBJ2-1
CDR3: CASSLGPYDEQFF
DNA: TGCGCCAGCAGCCTCGGGCCGTACGATGAGCAGTTCTTC

D: TRBD1
size: -
V: TRBV5-6
J: TRBJ1-4
CDR3: CASSRTGMRTNEKLFF
DNA: TGTGCCAGCAGTCGGACAGGGATGCGTACTAATGAAAAACTGTTTTTT

D: TRBD1
size: -
V: TRBV6-6
J: TRBJ2-1
CDR3: CASSLYSPGTGRNEQFF
DNA: TGTGCCAGCAGTCTCTACTCTCCCGGGACAGGTCGGAATGAGCAGTTCTTC

D: TRBD1
size: -
V: TRBV10-2
J: TRBJ1-1
CDR3: CASSERRTGGENTEAFF
DNA: TGCGCCAGCAGTGAGAGAAGAACAGGGGGCGAGAACACTGAAGCTTTCTTT

D: TRBD1
size: once
V: TRBV7-2
J: TRBJ1-1
CDR3: CASSLGTGRTEAFF
DNA: TGTGCCAGCAGCTTAGGGACAGGGCGCACTGAAGCTTTCTTT

D: -
size: -
V: TRBV9
J: TRBJ1-2
CDR3: CASSPHGGGQGYGYTF
DNA: TGTGCCAGCAGCCCGCATGGGGGGGGGCAGGGCTATGGCTACACCTTC

D: -
size: once
V: TRBV9
J: TRBJ1-5
CDR3: CASSVEGLGNQPQHF
DNA: TGTGCCAGCAGCGTAGAGGGGCTTGGCAATCAGCCCCAGCATTTT

D: TRBD1
size: -
V: TRBV5-6
J: TRBJ1-2
CDR3: CASSLPLTGDGYTF
DNA: TGTGCCAGCAGCTTACCCTTGACAGGGGATGGCTACACCTTC

D: TRBD1
size: few
V: TRBV6-5
J: TRBJ2-1
CDR3: CAGNRGLGEQFF
DNA: TGTGCCGGCAACAGGGGGCTTGGGGAGCAGTTCTTC

D: -
size: -
V: TRBV12-5
J: TRBJ2-5
CDR3: CASAGRAGALETQYF
DNA: TGTGCTAGTGCCGGAAGGGCAGGGGCTTTGGAGACCCAGTACTTC

D: TRBD2
size: -
V: TRBV7-2
J: TRBJ2-4
CDR3: CASSPLSRGAGNIQYF
DNA: TGTGCCAGCAGCCCCCTTTCGCGGGGGGCTGGAAACATTCAGTACTTC

D: -
size: -
V: TRBV7-9
J: TRBJ1-2
CDR3: CASSLVPGDHGYTF
DNA: TGTGCCAGCAGCTTAGTGCCAGGGGACCATGGCTACACCTTC